Shown below are 2 T cell receptor beta chains from a single sample sequenced in a study of blood T cell repertoires in COVID-19. TCRdb keeps only in-frame clones here, not all; method: immunoSEQ multiplex PCR. Among some 220,000 clones listed, 80% were seen once. Sequences were obtained from peripheral blood. Receptors originate from a woman aged 70-85 years with acute or convalescent COVID-19.

Note on this clone: A junction boundary mismatches the germline segment, possibly from a read error. V usage is TRBV30 and J usage is TRBJ1-4; D call uncertain. The CDR3 is made up of 14 amino acids. Germline V CDR1 and CDR2: GTSNPN, SVGIG (reference sequence). CDR3 bases: TGTGCCTGGGGTGTGTTGGCTCGGGGTGAAAAACTGTTTTTT. Its protein is CAWGVLARGEKLFF.

The CDR3 DNA sequence: TGTGCCAGCAGCTTTGGGGTGGGGACACAGAGGGCTTACACTGAAGCTTTCTTT. It specifies CASSFGVGTQRAYTEAFF. This chain joins TRBV11-2 and TRBJ1-1, with a weak D call TRBD1 (6 bases). CDR3 length: 18 residues. Germline lookup yields CDR1 SGHAT and CDR2 FQNNGV. The V and J ends lost 3 bases and 3 bases respectively, with 23 bases between them.